Below are 31 T cell receptor beta chains sequenced from a single sample in a study of blood T cell repertoires in COVID-19. Method: immunoSEQ multiplex PCR; TCRdb's copy keeps in-frame clones and lacks some. The data contain over 150,000 clones, about 88% of them singletons. Sequencing was done on a sample of peripheral blood. The receptors derive from a woman aged 60-75 years with COVID-19, enrolled during active disease.

The chain carries TRBV28 and TRBJ1-3; D is unclear. In germline, CDR1 is MDHEN, CDR2 SYDVKM. V was pared by 10 bases and J by 0 bases, with 19 bases between. The CDR3 extends over 16 amino acids. This chain's CDR3 is CATKAWAVNSGNTIYF. The CDR3 DNA reads TGTGCCACCAAAGCATGGGCTGTGAACTCTGGAAACACCATATATTTT.

This chain's CDR3 is CASSRQTGSQGNTIYF. DNA of the CDR3: TGTGCCAGCAGCCGACAGACAGGGTCTCAAGGAAACACCATATATTTT. V gene TRBV3-1 (or the pseudogene TRBV3-2) combines with J gene TRBJ1-3; 7 bases line up with TRBD1. From germline, CDR1 is LGHDT and CDR2 YNNKEL (reference sequence). After removal of 4 bases from V and 4 bases from J, the junction contained 10 bases not matched to a gene. This CDR3 has 16 amino acids.

V usage is TRBV12-5 and J usage is TRBJ1-1, with 7 bases aligning to TRBD1. The CDR3 covers 14 residues. Trimming cost V 6 bases and J 4 bases; bases outside gene matches: 8. Looked up from germline, CDR1 is LGHNT and CDR2 is FRNRAP. The CDR3 DNA follows: TGTGCTAGTGGCACGTGGACAGGAGGCACTGAAGCTTTCTTT. It specifies CASGTWTGGTEAFF. The full variable domain, completed using reference TRBV12-5 and TRBJ1-1, is DARVTQTPRHKVTEMGQEVTMRCQPILGHNTVFWYRQTMMQGLELLAYFRNRAPLDDSGMPKDRFSAEMPDATLATLKIQPSEPRDSAVYFCASGTWTGGTEAFFGQGTRLTVV.

The V gene is TRBV20-1, the J gene TRBJ1-1, with 9 bases matching TRBD1. CDR1 DFQATT and CDR2 SNEGSKA come from the germline V gene (reference sequence). This CDR3 contains 16 residues. V was clipped by 3 bases and J by 0 bases; unmatched bases: 8. The CDR3, as DNA: TGCAGTGCTAGTCGGGACAGGGCTCTCGTGAACACTGAAGCTTTCTTT. Translated: CSASRDRALVNTEAFF.

The chain recombines TRBV6-2 or TRBV6-3 with TRBJ2-6, with a tentative D call TRBD1 (6 bases). The CDR3 consists of 16 residues. V gave up 4 bases and J gave up 0 bases, with 10 bases separating them. Per the germline V gene, CDR1 is MNHEY and CDR2 is SVGEGT. CDR3 sequence reads: CASSFRTVSGANVLTF. As DNA, the CDR3 is TGTGCCAGCAGTTTTAGGACAGTCTCTGGGGCCAACGTCCTGACTTTC.

This chain uses TRBV29-1 with TRBJ2-1; D ambiguous. The CDR3 length is 11 residues. Germline V gives CDR1 SQVTM, CDR2 ANQGSEA. V lost 6 bases and J lost 10, with 13 bases in between. The CDR3 nucleotides read TGCAGCGTCAAGCCCAGCGTCGAGCAGTTCTTC. Translated: CSVKPSVEQFF.

The gene calls are TRBV7-3 and TRBJ2-1; 7 bases are shared with TRBD2. The CDR3 is 18 amino acids. Germline V gene sequence: CDR1 SGHTA, CDR2 FQGTGA. J lost 7 bases, V lost 0 bases, and 15 bases had no gene match. The CDR3 is CASSLTRSSGRAGNEQFF. The CDR3 DNA is TGTGCCAGCAGCTTAACAAGGTCGAGTGGGAGGGCTGGGAATGAGCAGTTCTTC.

The V call is TRBV5-8, the J call TRBJ1-2; TRBD1 matches 8 bases. This CDR3 is built from 15 residues. V trimming: 1 base; J trimming: 2 bases; junction bases outside the gene matches: 4. CDR1 SGHTS and CDR2 YDEGEE come from the germline V gene. In DNA form, the CDR3 reads TGTGCCAGCAGCTTGCTGACAGGGGTGAACTATGGCTACACCTTC. Its translation: CASSLLTGVNYGYTF.

This clone was counted between two and nine times. DNA for the CDR3: TGTGCCAGTAGGGGAACAGGGAAAGGGGTGAACACTGAAGCTTTCTTT. Translated, it gives CASRGTGKGVNTEAFF. The chain employs TRBV19 and TRBJ1-1; TRBD1 is a possible D gene (6 bases). The CDR3 loop spans 16 amino acids. Per germline, CDR1 LNHDA and CDR2 SQIVND (reference sequence). The ends were cut back, 6 bases at V and 0 bases at J, with 17 bases in the middle.

With regard to this clone: The same CDR3 can be traced to other DNA sequences in this sample. The chain joins TRBV9 to TRBJ2-7; D call uncertain. Trimming took off 4 bases at V and 0 bases at J, with 11 bases between the two ends. The CDR3 extends over 14 amino acids. Germline CDR1 reads SGDLS; CDR2 reads YYNGEE. The CDR3 region is CASSPSGSSYEQYF. As DNA, the CDR3 is TGTGCCAGCAGCCCCTCGGGTAGCTCCTACGAGCAGTACTTC.

CDR3 nucleotides: TGTGCCAGCAGCTTGGGGTCCGGGCGGGCTACCTACGAGCAGTACTTC. Translated, it gives CASSLGSGRATYEQYF. This chain connects TRBV5-4 to TRBJ2-7; TRBD2 might be the D (5 bases). The V gene's germline CDR1 is SGHNT and CDR2 YYREEE (reference sequence). The V gene lost 0 bases and the J gene lost 2 bases, with 15 bases spanning the gap. The CDR3 has 16 amino acids. Complete variable domain (other parts from reference TRBV5-4 and TRBJ2-7): ETGVTQSPTHLIKTRGQQVTLRCSSQSGHNTVSWYQQALGQGPQFIFQYYREEENGRGNFPPRFSGLQFPNYSSELNVNALELDDSALYLCASSLGSGRATYEQYFGPGTRLTVT.

This rearrangement joins TRBV18 to TRBJ2-1; D gene ambiguous. The germline gives CDR1 KGHSH, CDR2 LQKENI. Trimming cost V 2 bases and J 0 bases, with 11 bases left between them. There are 16 residues in the CDR3. The CDR3 nucleotides read TGTGCCAGCTCACCAGTTCTCATTAGCTCCTACAATGAGCAGTTCTTC. Its translation is CASSPVLISSYNEQFF. The variable domain in full, with the rest retrieved from reference TRBV18 and TRBJ2-1, is NAGVMQNPRHLVRRRGQEARLRCSPMKGHSHVYWYRQLPEEGLKFMVYLQKENIIDESGMPKERFSAEFPKEGPSILRIQQVVRGDSAAYFCASSPVLISSYNEQFFGPGTRLTVL.

The chain combines TRBV6-5 with TRBJ1-1, with 9 bases aligning to TRBD1. The CDR3 is 15 residues long. Germline values: CDR1 MNHEY, CDR2 SVGAGI. After removal of 4 bases from V and 0 bases from J, the junction contained 3 bases not matched to a gene. The CDR3 DNA reads as TGTGCCAGCAGTTTCCGGGACAGGGTGAACACTGAAGCTTTCTTT. Translated: CASSFRDRVNTEAFF.

The chain combines TRBV2 with TRBJ2-5; 9 bases are shared with TRBD2. The germline V gene has CDR1 SNHLY and CDR2 FYNNEI. Germline trimming cut 10 bases from V and 1 base from J; bases unmatched to any gene: 4. The length of the CDR3 is 13 residues. CDR3 nucleotides: TGTGCCACCGTAGCGGGAGCCCAAGAGACCCAGTACTTC. It codes for CATVAGAQETQYF. Full variable domain (missing parts from reference TRBV2 and TRBJ2-5): EPEVTQTPSHQVTQMGQEVILRCVPISNHLYFYWYRQILGQKVEFLVSFYNNEISEKSEIFDDQFSVERPDGSNFTLKIRSTKLEDSAMYFCATVAGAQETQYFGPGTRLLVL.

This clone was seen repeatedly, ten times or more. The chain combines TRBV7-9 with TRBJ2-1; TRBD2 agrees at 8 bases. The germline gives CDR1 SEHNR, CDR2 FQNEAQ (reference sequence). The V gene end was trimmed by 5 bases and the J gene end by 9 bases; junction bases not matched to a gene: 6. This CDR3 has 13 amino acids. The CDR3 spells CASSLGSGGEQFF. In DNA form, the CDR3 reads TGTGCCAGCAGCCTAGGCAGCGGGGGTGAGCAGTTCTTC.

This chain joins TRBV24-1 and TRBJ1-5; weak D call: TRBD1 (5 bases). The CDR3 sequence is 16 residues long. Trimming pared 9 bases from V and 2 bases from J, leaving 19 bases between. The V gene's germline CDR1 is KGHDR and CDR2 SFDVKD. The CDR3 DNA sequence: TGTGCCACCTCCGACGGGGGTCGGTGGGGCAATCAGCCCCAGCATTTT. Its translation is CATSDGGRWGNQPQHF.

The chain uses TRBV7-3 and TRBJ2-3; D ambiguous. Trimming removed 5 bases at V and 6 bases at J, with 12 bases between. The CDR3 runs to 13 residues. CDR1 SGHTA and CDR2 FQGTGA come from the germline V gene. The chain's CDR3 is CASSPWSSDTQYF. The CDR3, as DNA: TGTGCCAGCAGCCCCTGGAGTTCCGATACGCAGTATTTT. Filled out from reference TRBV7-3 and TRBJ2-3, the complete variable domain reads GAGVSQTPSNKVTEKGKYVELRCDPISGHTALYWYRQSLGQGPEFLIYFQGTGAADDSGLPNDRFFAVRPEGSVSTLKIQRTERGDSAVYLCASSPWSSDTQYFGPGTRLTVL.

The chain carries TRBV9 and TRBJ2-2; 7 bases fit TRBD2. Germline V gene lookup returns CDR1 SGDLS and CDR2 YYNGEE. Trimming cost V 3 bases and J 6 bases; bases outside gene matches: 8. CDR3 length: 15 amino acids. CDR3 sequence (DNA): TGTGCCAGCAGCGGAGGGAGGGAGAAAGCCGGGGAGCTGTTTTTT. This sequence encodes CASSGGREKAGELFF.

The chain uses TRBV6-5 and TRBJ1-1; TRBD1 aligns across 9 bases. V was pared by 8 bases and J by 5 bases, with 3 bases of the junction left unmatched. This CDR3 has 12 amino acids. From germline, CDR1 is MNHEY and CDR2 SVGAGI. The CDR3 loop reads CASGTGRTEAFF. The CDR3 DNA is TGTGCCAGCGGGACAGGGCGTACTGAAGCTTTCTTT.

The J gene is TRBJ1-5, the V gene TRBV2, with 10 bases aligning to TRBD1. V was clipped by 6 bases and J by 2 bases; unmatched bases: 10. The CDR3 covers 17 residues. Germline lookup yields CDR1 SNHLY and CDR2 FYNNEI. CDR3 region: CASSSGQGVGGNQPQHF. CDR3 nucleotide sequence: TGTGCCAGCAGCTCCGGACAGGGGGTAGGGGGCAATCAGCCCCAGCATTTT.

As DNA, the CDR3 is TGCAGCGTTTTGAACAGGGGTACCGGGGAGCTGTTTTTT. Protein sequence: CSVLNRGTGELFF. The V call is TRBV29-1, the J call TRBJ2-2; 7 bases align to TRBD1. This CDR3 is built from 13 residues. The germline V gene encodes CDR1 SQVTM and CDR2 ANQGSEA. The V segment lost 5 bases and the J segment 5 bases; nucleotides outside the gene matches: 5.

The V and J genes are TRBV27 and TRBJ2-4; 7 bases map to TRBD1. V shed 6 bases and J 8 bases; nucleotides not matched to a gene: 10. CDR3 length equals 14 residues. CDR1 is MNHEY and CDR2 is SMNVEV in the germline V gene (reference sequence). CDR3 region: CASSRQGWGYIQYF. As DNA, the CDR3 is TGTGCCAGCAGCAGACAGGGCTGGGGGTACATTCAGTACTTC.

The CDR3 coding sequence is TGTGCCAGCTCACCAAAGACTACTCACGAGCAGTACTTC. Translation gives CASSPKTTHEQYF. The chain links TRBV18 to TRBJ2-7; a possible D gene is TRBD2 (5 bases). Germline CDR1 KGHSH, CDR2 LQKENI. With 2 bases removed from V and 5 bases from J, the gap between germline ends came to 10 bases. The CDR3 totals 13 residues.

This chain uses TRBV18 with TRBJ1-6; D remains unclear. The CDR3 sequence is 12 residues long. Germline assignment: CDR1 KGHSH and CDR2 LQKENI. V shed 3 bases and J shed 8 bases, with 5 bases lying between them. Here the CDR3 reads CASSPSDSPLHF. The CDR3 nucleotides read TGTGCCAGCTCACCGTCCGATTCACCCCTCCACTTT. Full variable domain (missing parts from reference TRBV18 and TRBJ1-6): NAGVMQNPRHLVRRRGQEARLRCSPMKGHSHVYWYRQLPEEGLKFMVYLQKENIIDESGMPKERFSAEFPKEGPSILRIQQVVRGDSAAYFCASSPSDSPLHFGNGTRLTVT.

The J gene is TRBJ1-3, the V gene TRBV18; D is possibly TRBD1 (5 bases). The V gene lost 2 bases and the J gene lost 3 bases, with 14 bases spanning the gap. The CDR3 runs to 16 residues. Per germline, CDR1 KGHSH and CDR2 LQKENI. The CDR3 nucleotides read TGTGCCAGCTCACCAGAACCGGGGGAGCGTGGAAACACCATATATTTT. Translating it yields CASSPEPGERGNTIYF.

The V and J genes are TRBV6-2 or TRBV6-3 and TRBJ2-1; 8 bases match TRBD2. Germline lookup yields CDR1 MNHEY and CDR2 SVGEGT. The CDR3 has 17 amino acids. J was trimmed by 2 bases and V by 2 bases; bases with no gene match: 8. The CDR3 spells CASSYAVGLGAYNEQFF. The CDR3, as DNA: TGTGCCAGCAGTTACGCCGTGGGACTAGGAGCCTACAATGAGCAGTTCTTC.

This clone has ten or more counts. The chain links TRBV3-1 (or the pseudogene TRBV3-2) to TRBJ2-7; 9 bases are shared with TRBD2. Germline V gene lookup returns CDR1 LGHDT and CDR2 YNNKEL (reference sequence). Losses at the gene ends were 0 bases for V and 6 bases for J; bases not matched to a gene: 3. The CDR3 runs 14 residues. CDR3 coding DNA: TGTGCCAGCAGCCAAGAACTAGCGGGTATCGAGCAGTACTTC. Protein product: CASSQELAGIEQYF.

This chain links TRBV7-2 with TRBJ1-1, with TRBD1 as a possible D gene (6 bases). The CDR3 is made up of 15 amino acids. V dropped 4 bases and J dropped 5 bases, with 17 bases sitting between them. The germline CDR1 and CDR2 sequences are SGHTA and FQGNSA. As DNA, the CDR3 is TGTGCCAGCAGCTCTAACAGGGCCGGGGGGACTGAAGCTTTCTTT. This sequence encodes CASSSNRAGGTEAFF.

The CDR3 is CASSDPNGRGRTEAFF. CDR3 nucleotide sequence: TGTGCCAGCAGCGACCCCAATGGCAGGGGCCGCACTGAAGCTTTCTTT. The V call is TRBV3-1 (or the pseudogene TRBV3-2), the J call TRBJ1-1, with D tentatively TRBD1 (6 bases). Per germline, CDR1 LGHDT and CDR2 YNNKEL (reference sequence). The CDR3 loop spans 16 amino acids. Trimming left V 5 bases short and J 4 bases short, with 20 bases between.

The rearrangement links TRBV7-8 to TRBJ2-7; 9 nucleotides align to TRBD2. CDR1 and CDR2 (germline): SGHVS, FQNEAQ. Unmatched junction bases numbered 18, after V lost 5 bases and J lost 4 bases. The length of the CDR3 is 18 residues. CDR3 bases: TGTGCCAGCAGCCCTGGCCCTGGGGCGGGGGGGCAATATTACGAGCAGTACGTC. Residues: CASSPGPGAGGQYYEQYV.

The genes are TRBV19 and TRBJ1-4; 7 nucleotides align to TRBD1. This CDR3 contains 16 residues. After removal of 3 bases from V and 4 bases from J, the junction contained 8 bases not matched to a gene. Germline values: CDR1 LNHDA, CDR2 SQIVND (reference sequence). The CDR3 DNA reads as TGTGCCAGTAGTATTCACGGACAGGAGATTAATGAAAAACTGTTTTTT. This translates into CASSIHGQEINEKLFF.